These T cell receptor beta chains were read from a single sample in a study of control samples from healthy donors and cancer patients. Sequenced by immunoSEQ multiplex PCR; TCRdb stores in-frame clones only, minus some. The repertoire consists of about 80,000 clones, with under 90% occurring once and the leading ten covering 4.5% to 7%. Sequencing was done on a sample of blood. The source is a man aged 50 to 60 in good health. Both conserved end residues are part of each CDR3. D genes are given only for firm matches. Where a row states a size, it is once, few, many or the class of an expanded clone; other rows omit it.

d_gene	abundance	j_gene	v_gene	CDR3nt	CDR3aa
NA	NA	TRBJ2-5	TRBV5-4	TGTGCCAGCAGCATCGACCGAAAAGAGACCCAGTACTTC	CASSIDRKETQYF
NA	NA	TRBJ1-1	TRBV19	TGTGCCAGTAGTAGCCCGACAGCGAACACTGAAGCTTTCTTT	CASSSPTANTEAFF
NA	NA	TRBJ2-5	TRBV11-2	TGTGCCAGCAGCTTTCTCGCACTGGAATCCCAAGAGACCCAGTACTTC	CASSFLALESQETQYF
TRBD2	NA	TRBJ2-1	TRBV18	TGTGCCAGCTCACCATTCTGGACTAGCGGGGGGTCTTCCTACAATGAGCAGTTCTTC	CASSPFWTSGGSSYNEQFF
TRBD1	NA	TRBJ2-2	TRBV5-8	TGTGCCAGCAGCTTGTGGAGCACATGGGACAGTCAGGACACCGGGGAGCTGTTTTTT	CASSLWSTWDSQDTGELFF
NA	NA	TRBJ1-1	TRBV6-5	TGTGCCAGCAGTTACTCAAAGAACACTGAAGCTTTCTTT	CASSYSKNTEAFF
TRBD1	NA	TRBJ1-1	TRBV24-1	TGTGCCACCAGTGAGCCGGGACAGGGACTTACTGAAGCTTTCTTT	CATSEPGQGLTEAFF
NA	NA	TRBJ2-5	TRBV5-1	TGCGCCAGCAGCTTGGTATCTCATAACCAAGAGACCCAGTACTTC	CASSLVSHNQETQYF
NA	NA	TRBJ1-6	TRBV6-1	TGTGCCAGCAGTGAAATTACCCCCAATTCACCCCTCCACTTT	CASSEITPNSPLHF
NA	NA	TRBJ1-4	TRBV11-3	TGTGCCAGCAGTCACCGGGCCTCGGGGGAAAAACTGTTTTTT	CASSHRASGEKLFF
NA	NA	TRBJ1-2	TRBV27	TGTGCCAGCAGTTTTGGGGGGGGCTTTGGTAACTATGGCTACACCTTC	CASSFGGGFGNYGYTF
NA	NA	TRBJ1-1	TRBV2	TGTGCCAGCAGTCTTACGCGACAGGCCCTTAACACTGAAGCTTTCTTT	CASSLTRQALNTEAFF
NA	NA	TRBJ2-5	TRBV5-1	TGCGCCAGCCGCCGTGGGGGGGCACGGGAGACCCAGTACTTC	CASRRGGARETQYF
NA	NA	TRBJ2-7	TRBV6-1	TGTGCCAGCAGTTTACGACAGGGGACTAACGAGCAGTACTTC	CASSLRQGTNEQYF
TRBD1	NA	TRBJ1-6	TRBV6-6	TGTGCCAGCAGATCGGGACAGTATAATTCACCCCTCCACTTT	CASRSGQYNSPLHF
NA	NA	TRBJ2-3	TRBV27	TGTGCCAGCAGTTTAGGAGATACGCAGTATTTT	CASSLGDTQYF
NA	NA	TRBJ1-4	TRBV25-1	TGTGCCAGCAGTGGGAAGCAGGGGCAGTACGAAAAACTGTTTTTT	CASSGKQGQYEKLFF
NA	NA	TRBJ2-1	TRBV5-5	TGTGCCAGCAGCTTGGACGGAGCAACCTACAATGAGCAGTTCTTC	CASSLDGATYNEQFF
TRBD1	NA	TRBJ2-7	TRBV19	TGTGCCAGTAGTATTCGGGACAGACCCTACGAGCAGTACTTC	CASSIRDRPYEQYF
TRBD1	few	TRBJ1-5	TRBV5-6	TGTGCCAGCAGCTTGGCGACAGGGGGTCAGCCCCAGCATTTT	CASSLATGGQPQHF
NA	medium-sized	TRBJ1-2	TRBV18	TGTGCCAGCTCACCATCGGTGAACTATGGCTACACCTTC	CASSPSVNYGYTF
NA	NA	TRBJ1-1	TRBV12-3/TRBV12-4	TGTGCCAGCAGTCTCGGGGGGGAGACTGAAGCTTTCTTT	CASSLGGETEAFF
TRBD1	NA	TRBJ1-4	TRBV5-1	TGCGCCAGCAGCTACAGGGGGCTGGATGAAAAACTGTTTTTT	CASSYRGLDEKLFF
TRBD1	NA	TRBJ1-1	TRBV2	TGTGCCAGCATTCCCTTACAGGGGAGGGACACTGAAGCTTTCTTT	CASIPLQGRDTEAFF
NA	NA	TRBJ1-1	TRBV19	TGTGCCAGTAGTAGCCAGGCGAACACTGAAGCTTTCTTT	CASSSQANTEAFF
NA	NA	TRBJ1-6	TRBV7-8	TGTGCCAGCCAGGACAGAGACGACTATAATTCACCCCTCCACTTT	CASQDRDDYNSPLHF
NA	NA	TRBJ2-3	TRBV27	TGTGCCAGCAGTTTAAAGGCCTATAGCACAGATACGCAGTATTTT	CASSLKAYSTDTQYF
NA	NA	TRBJ1-1	TRBV3-1/TRBV3-2	TGTGCCAGCAGCCAAGCGGTTCGGAGGGCTGAAGCTTTCTTT	CASSQAVRRAEAFF
NA	NA	TRBJ1-1	TRBV6-5	TGTGCCAGCAGTTTATGGACGGACACTGAAGCTTTCTTT	CASSLWTDTEAFF
NA	NA	TRBJ2-2	TRBV7-2	TGTGCCAGCAGACCTACGACGGGGGCCGGGGAGCTGTTTTTT	CASRPTTGAGELFF
NA	NA	TRBJ2-1	TRBV11-2	TGTGCCAGCAGCTTAGGATGGGGCACCTACAATGAGCAGTTCTTC	CASSLGWGTYNEQFF